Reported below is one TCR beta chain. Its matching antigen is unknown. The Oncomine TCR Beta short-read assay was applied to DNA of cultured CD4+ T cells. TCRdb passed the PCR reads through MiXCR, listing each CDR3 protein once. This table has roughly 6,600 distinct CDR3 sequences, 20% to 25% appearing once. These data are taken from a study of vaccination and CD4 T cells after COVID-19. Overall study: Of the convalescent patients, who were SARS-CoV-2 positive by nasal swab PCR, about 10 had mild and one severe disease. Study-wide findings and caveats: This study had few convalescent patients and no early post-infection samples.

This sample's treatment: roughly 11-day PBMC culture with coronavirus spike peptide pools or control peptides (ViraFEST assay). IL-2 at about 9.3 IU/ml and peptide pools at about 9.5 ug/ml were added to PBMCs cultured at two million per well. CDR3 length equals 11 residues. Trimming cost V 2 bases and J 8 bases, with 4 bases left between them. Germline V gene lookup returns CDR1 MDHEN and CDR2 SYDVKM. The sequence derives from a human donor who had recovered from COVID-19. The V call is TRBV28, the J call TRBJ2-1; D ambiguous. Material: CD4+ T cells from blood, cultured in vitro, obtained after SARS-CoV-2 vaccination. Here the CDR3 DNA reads TGTGCCAGCAGTTTAGTCTATGAGCAGTTCTTC. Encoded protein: CASSLVYEQFF.